These 23 T cell receptor beta chains originate from one sample sequenced in a study of T cell responses to AZD1222 COVID-19 vaccine. Using immunoSEQ multiplex PCR, the repertoire was profiled, and TCRdb retains in-frame clones only, with some absent. Seen here are 130,000 or so clones, roughly 87% observed once, and the top ten hold 4.5% to 7%. The specimen was peripheral blood, collected 28 days after the second AZD1222 dose. These receptors were obtained from an adult who received the AZD1222 COVID-19 vaccine.

As concerns this clone: This sample includes further DNA sequences coding for the same CDR3. The chain combines TRBV5-6 with TRBJ1-1; D uncertain. Between the trimmed V and J ends, which lost 0 bases and 4 bases, there was a span of 10 bases. The germline gives CDR1 SGHDT, CDR2 YYEEEE. The CDR3 consists of 14 residues. CDR3 sequence reads: CASSLVPVGTEAFF. CDR3 DNA sequence: TGTGCCAGCAGCTTGGTTCCTGTGGGCACTGAAGCTTTCTTT. The variable domain in full, with the rest retrieved from reference TRBV5-6 and TRBJ1-1, is DAGVTQSPTHLIKTRGQQVTLRCSPKSGHDTVSWYQQALGQGPQFIFQYYEEEERQRGNFPDRFSGHQFPNYSSELNVNALLLGDSALYLCASSLVPVGTEAFFGQGTRLTVV.

The chain uses TRBV28 and TRBJ1-2; 9 bases are a match to TRBD1. Germline CDR1 reads MDHEN; CDR2 reads SYDVKM. Losses at the gene ends were 2 bases for V and 2 bases for J; bases not matched to a gene: 6. The CDR3 runs to 16 residues. CDR3 sequence (DNA): TGTGCCAGCAGTTTAGGCGGACAGGGGTCGAACTATGGCTACACCTTC. Residues: CASSLGGQGSNYGYTF.

This chain connects TRBV6-5 to TRBJ1-2, with 7 bases matching TRBD1. Per the germline V gene, CDR1 is MNHEY and CDR2 is SVGAGI. The CDR3 has 14 amino acids. The trim removed 6 bases at V and 5 bases at J, leaving 9 bases unmatched. This CDR3 is CASRQGVRGYGYTF. The CDR3 bases are TGTGCCAGCAGGCAGGGGGTGCGGGGGTATGGCTACACCTTC.

V is TRBV5-1 and J is TRBJ2-4; possible D gene TRBD1, 5 bases. V was shortened by 5 bases and J by 7 bases, with 10 bases between the two germline ends. Germline CDR1 and CDR2: SGHRS and YFSETQ. The CDR3 contains 12 residues. CDR3 amino acids: CASRGEGNIQYF. The CDR3 bases are TGCGCCAGCAGAGGGGAAGGGAACATTCAGTACTTC. The whole variable domain, remainder taken from reference TRBV5-1 and TRBJ2-4, is KAGVTQTPRYLIKTRGQQVTLSCSPISGHRSVSWYQQTPGQGLQFLFEYFSETQRNKGNFPGRFSGRQFSNSRSEMNVSTLELGDSALYLCASRGEGNIQYFGAGTRLSVL.

V and J are TRBV27 and TRBJ2-3; the D call may be TRBD1 or TRBD2 (5 bases each). The CDR3 length is 15 residues. Trimming removed 3 bases from V and 5 bases from J, with 15 bases in between. Germline V CDR1 and CDR2: MNHEY, SMNVEV (reference sequence). Here the CDR3 reads CASSFLGPRVDTQYF. As DNA, the CDR3 is TGTGCCAGCAGTTTTCTGGGACCCCGAGTAGATACGCAGTATTTT.

This clone was seen a few times. This specimen includes other DNA sequences encoding the same CDR3. The chain links TRBV10-3 to TRBJ1-5; the D is unclear. With 0 bases removed from V and 6 bases from J, the gap between germline ends came to 6 bases. The CDR3 spans 13 residues. Germline assignment: CDR1 ENHRY and CDR2 SYGVKD. CDR3 sequence reads: CAISESGGQPQHF. As DNA, the CDR3 is TGTGCCATCAGTGAGTCGGGCGGTCAGCCCCAGCATTTT.

In its sample, this clone was seen once. The rearrangement joins TRBV7-9 to TRBJ1-1; no firm D call. V lost 5 bases, J lost 8 bases, and 9 bases lay in between. CDR3 length equals 11 residues. Per germline, CDR1 SEHNR and CDR2 FQNEAQ (reference sequence). The CDR3 nucleotides are TGTGCCAGCAGCCCCCGCGGAGAAGCTTTCTTT. Translating gives CASSPRGEAFF. Drawing the rest from reference TRBV7-9 and TRBJ1-1, the complete variable domain is DTGVSQNPRHKITKRGQNVTFRCDPISEHNRLYWYRQTLGQGPEFLTYFQNEAQLEKSRLLSDRFSAERPKGSFSTLEIQRTEQGDSAMYLCASSPRGEAFFGQGTRLTVV.

This chain connects TRBV11-3 to TRBJ1-1; 7 nucleotides line up with TRBD1. V shed 1 base and J 11 bases; nucleotides not matched to a gene: 16. Germline V CDR1 and CDR2: SGHNT, YENEEA. There are 16 residues in the CDR3. The CDR3 loop reads CASSLGTGQPNSGAFF. The CDR3 nucleotides are TGTGCCAGCAGCTTAGGTACGGGACAGCCTAATTCCGGGGCTTTCTTT.

The gene calls are TRBV9 and TRBJ2-1; 10 bases are a match to TRBD1. Losses at the gene ends were 0 bases for V and 7 bases for J; bases not matched to a gene: 1. This CDR3 is 14 amino acids long. CDR1 is SGDLS and CDR2 is YYNGEE in the germline V gene. The CDR3 DNA follows: TGTGCCAGCAGCGTAGCGGGACAGGGGAATGAGCAGTTCTTC. Encoded protein: CASSVAGQGNEQFF.

The chain uses TRBV7-2 and TRBJ2-7, with D uncertain. V lost 1 base and J lost 3, with 16 bases in between. The CDR3 extends over 16 amino acids. Germline CDR1 reads SGHTA; CDR2 reads FQGNSA. The DNA for the CDR3 is TGTGCCAGCAGCTTAGGGACGCAGTTGCTGGGCTACGAGCAGTACTTC. Encoded protein: CASSLGTQLLGYEQYF.

The V gene is TRBV3-1 (or the pseudogene TRBV3-2), the J gene TRBJ2-1; 15 bases line up with TRBD2. The germline gives CDR1 LGHDT, CDR2 YNNKEL (reference sequence). The J segment lost 0 bases and the V segment lost 0 bases, leaving 9 bases of the junction unmatched. CDR3 length: 21 amino acids. CDR3 coding DNA: TGTGCCAGCAGCCAAGATCGCATCGGACTAGCGGGGGGGAGCTCCTACAATGAGCAGTTCTTC. The encoded protein is CASSQDRIGLAGGSSYNEQFF.

This clone was recorded a few times. The J gene is TRBJ1-1, the V gene TRBV7-9; D ambiguous. V was pared by 5 bases and J by 1 base, with 14 bases between. The CDR3 contains 15 residues. Germline V CDR1 and CDR2: SEHNR, FQNEAQ (reference sequence). DNA of the CDR3: TGTGCCAGCAGCCCTAGAGGGCAGGAGAACACTGAAGCTTTCTTT. This codes for CASSPRGQENTEAFF.

The chain has TRBV19 and TRBJ1-2, with 7 bases fitting TRBD1. Germline V gene data show CDR1 as LNHDA and CDR2 as SQIVND (reference sequence). CDR3 length: 13 amino acids. The ends lost 3 bases at V and 4 bases at J; junction bases unmatched: 2. CDR3 sequence: CASSIGQAYGYTF. The DNA of the CDR3 is TGTGCCAGTAGTATTGGACAGGCCTATGGCTACACCTTC.

This clone occurred once. The V call is TRBV30, the J call TRBJ2-1; D gene unclear. The germline V gene encodes CDR1 GTSNPN and CDR2 SVGIG (reference sequence). This CDR3 has 11 amino acids. V lost 2 bases to trimming and J lost 12 bases, with 11 bases between them. CDR3 amino acids: CAWSMGGLQFF. In DNA, the CDR3 is TGTGCCTGGAGTATGGGCGGCCTGCAGTTCTTC.

The chain is built from TRBV15 and TRBJ1-5; D gene ambiguous. V was trimmed by 0 bases and J by 5 bases, leaving 17 bases between them. CDR3 length: 17 amino acids. Germline-derived CDR1 and CDR2 are LNHNV and YYDKDF (reference sequence). CDR3 amino acids: CATSRDHGQNFYQPQHF. The CDR3 DNA is TGTGCCACCAGCAGAGATCATGGGCAGAACTTTTATCAGCCCCAGCATTTT.

V and J are TRBV6-2 or TRBV6-3 and TRBJ2-1; D may be TRBD1 (5 bases). CDR1 MNHEY and CDR2 SVGEGT come from the germline V gene. The length of the CDR3 is 15 residues. V gave up 1 base and J gave up 0 bases, with 7 bases separating them. The CDR3 here is CASSYLGHSYNEQFF. In DNA form, the CDR3 reads TGTGCCAGCAGTTACTTGGGGCACTCCTACAATGAGCAGTTCTTC.

This chain connects TRBV5-1 to TRBJ2-5, with D tentatively TRBD2 (5 bases). Germline V gene data show CDR1 as SGHRS and CDR2 as YFSETQ. This CDR3 comprises 16 residues. Trimming cost V 0 bases and J 4 bases, with 16 bases left between them. CDR3 DNA sequence: TGCGCCAGCAGCTTGGCCAATGGGTTACGGGGAGAGACCCAGTACTTC. As protein: CASSLANGLRGETQYF.

This sequence joins TRBV7-2 and TRBJ1-6; 7 nucleotides match TRBD1. V lost 3 bases and J lost 5; bases outside the gene matches: 13. Per germline, CDR1 SGHTA and CDR2 FQGNSA. The CDR3 is 18 residues long. The CDR3 DNA is TGTGCCAGCAGCTTTAATTCCTTCGGGCAGGGGGATAATTCACCCCTCCACTTT. It is translated as CASSFNSFGQGDNSPLHF.

This sequence joins TRBV2 and TRBJ2-1, with 7 positions matching TRBD1. Unmatched junction bases numbered 6, after V lost 2 bases and J lost 8 bases. The CDR3 runs to 14 residues. Germline-derived CDR1 and CDR2 are SNHLY and FYNNEI. This CDR3 reads CASSESTGDDEQFF. CDR3 coding DNA: TGTGCCAGCAGTGAATCCACAGGGGACGATGAGCAGTTCTTC.

V is TRBV5-1 and J is TRBJ2-6; possibly TRBD1 or TRBD2 for D (5 bases each). CDR1 is SGHRS, CDR2 YFSETQ, per germline. This CDR3 comprises 17 residues. Deletions cut 4 bases from V and 0 bases from J, with 14 bases between. The CDR3 sequence: CASSGPGPRSGANVLTF. The CDR3 bases are TGCGCCAGCAGCGGCCCGGGACCGCGCTCTGGGGCCAACGTCCTGACTTTC.

The rearrangement joins TRBV7-9 to TRBJ2-2; 9 bases are a match to TRBD1. Germline V gene sequence: CDR1 SEHNR, CDR2 FQNEAQ (reference sequence). The length of the CDR3 is 17 residues. V trimming: 5 bases; J trimming: 0 bases; junction bases outside the gene matches: 7. The CDR3 DNA follows: TGTGCCAGCAGCCATCGATACAGGGGGCCGAACACCGGGGAGCTGTTTTTT. This gives the protein CASSHRYRGPNTGELFF.

J is TRBJ2-1 and V is TRBV12-3 or TRBV12-4; no firm D call. V lost 5 bases, J lost 8 bases, and 13 bases lay in between. This CDR3 has 13 amino acids. CDR3 protein: CASSEAFYDEQFF. CDR3 coding DNA: TGTGCCAGCAGTGAGGCCTTTTACGATGAGCAGTTCTTC.

The V call is TRBV4-3, the J call TRBJ2-1, with unresolved D. Germline CDR1 reads LGHNA; CDR2 reads YSLEER. This CDR3 has 15 amino acids. V lost 0 bases, J lost 4 bases, and 10 bases lay in between. The CDR3 coding sequence is TGCGCCAGCAGCCAAGATCGGAACAGATACAATGAGCAGTTCTTC. Protein sequence: CASSQDRNRYNEQFF.